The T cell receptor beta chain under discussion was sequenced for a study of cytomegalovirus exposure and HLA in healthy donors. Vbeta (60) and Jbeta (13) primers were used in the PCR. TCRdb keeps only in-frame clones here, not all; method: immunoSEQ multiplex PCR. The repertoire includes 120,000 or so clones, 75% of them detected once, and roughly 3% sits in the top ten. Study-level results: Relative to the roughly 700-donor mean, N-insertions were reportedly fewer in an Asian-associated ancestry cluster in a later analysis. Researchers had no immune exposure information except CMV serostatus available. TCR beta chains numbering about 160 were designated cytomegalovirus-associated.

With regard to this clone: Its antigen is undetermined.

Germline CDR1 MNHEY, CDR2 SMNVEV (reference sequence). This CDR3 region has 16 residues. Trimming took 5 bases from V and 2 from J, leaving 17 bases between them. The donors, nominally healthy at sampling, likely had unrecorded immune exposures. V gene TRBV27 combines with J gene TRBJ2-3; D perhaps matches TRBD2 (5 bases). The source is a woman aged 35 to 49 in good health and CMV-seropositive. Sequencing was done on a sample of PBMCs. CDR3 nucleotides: TGTGCCAGCAGTCACCCCCCCCCTAGCCACACAGATACGCAGTATTTT. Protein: CASSHPPPSHTDTQYF.